This T cell receptor (beta chain) emerged from a study of blood T cell repertoires in COVID-19. Unmatched junction bases numbered 12, after V lost 0 bases and J lost 11 bases. CDR3 length: 16 residues. Germline values: CDR1 LGHNA, CDR2 YNFKEQ. Only in-frame clones appear in the TCRdb table, and some are missing; sequencing was by immunoSEQ multiplex PCR. This table holds 380,000 or so clones, about 87% found once. The TCR sequence derives from a man in his thirties or forties who had recovered from COVID-19. V usage is TRBV4-2 and J usage is TRBJ2-3, with 9 bases that match TRBD2. The specimen sequenced was PBMCs or T cells enriched from blood (not recorded which). In DNA form, the CDR3 reads TGTGCCAGCAGCCAAGAATTAACTAGCGGGTTCCTACGGCAGTATTTT. Translated, it gives CASSQELTSGFLRQYF.